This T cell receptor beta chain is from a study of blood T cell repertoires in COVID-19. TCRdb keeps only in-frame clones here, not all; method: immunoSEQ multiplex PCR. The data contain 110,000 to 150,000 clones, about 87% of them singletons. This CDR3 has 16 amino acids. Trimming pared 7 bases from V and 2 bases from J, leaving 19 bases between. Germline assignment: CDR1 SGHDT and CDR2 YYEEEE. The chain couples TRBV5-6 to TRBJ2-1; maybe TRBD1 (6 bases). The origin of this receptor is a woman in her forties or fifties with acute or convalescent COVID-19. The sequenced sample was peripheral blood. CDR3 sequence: CASLSLGGGPYNEQFF. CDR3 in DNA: TGTGCCAGCCTCAGCTTGGGTGGGGGCCCCTACAATGAGCAGTTCTTC.